What follows are 7 T cell receptor beta chains derived from one specimen sequenced in a study of T cell responses to AZD1222 COVID-19 vaccine. Assay: immunoSEQ multiplex PCR; the TCRdb copy retains only in-frame clones and omits some. The repertoire holds around 140,000 clones, around 89% seen once, with more than 1.5% in the top ten. The sequenced sample was peripheral blood, obtained on day 0 of AZD1222 vaccination. Source of these receptors: an adult in good health.

As DNA, the CDR3 is TGTGCCAGCAGCTTTAAGGCCCTGAACACTGAAGCTTTCTTT. Protein sequence: CASSFKALNTEAFF. The V call is TRBV7-2, the J call TRBJ1-1; no firm D call. Looked up from germline, CDR1 is SGHTA and CDR2 is FQGNSA. The CDR3 sequence is 14 residues long. Trimming took 3 bases from V and 0 from J, leaving 8 bases between them.

Here the CDR3 reads CASSLVAGALYEQYF. In DNA, the CDR3 is TGTGCCAGCAGCTTAGTTGCGGGGGCCCTCTACGAGCAGTACTTC. This sequence joins TRBV7-2 and TRBJ2-7; D perhaps matches TRBD2 (7 bases). Germline CDR1 SGHTA, CDR2 FQGNSA. Trimming removed 1 base from V and 3 bases from J, with 13 bases in between. The CDR3 loop spans 15 amino acids.

The chain combines TRBV7-9 with TRBJ1-1; D remains ambiguous. CDR1 is SEHNR, CDR2 FQNEAQ, per germline (reference sequence). The CDR3 is made up of 13 amino acids. Trimming pared 3 bases from V and 3 bases from J, leaving 8 bases between. The chain's CDR3 is CASSFKGDTEAFF. The CDR3 DNA is TGTGCCAGCAGCTTTAAGGGTGACACTGAAGCTTTCTTT.

The CDR3 bases are TGTGCCAGCAGCTTGAAGGGGACAGCTAACTATGGCTACACCTTC. Its protein is CASSLKGTANYGYTF. The chain recombines TRBV5-8 with TRBJ1-2; 7 nucleotides align to TRBD1. This CDR3 region has 15 residues. CDR1 SGHTS and CDR2 YDEGEE come from the germline V gene. J lost 0 bases, V lost 1 base, and 3 bases had no gene match.

The chain recombines TRBV9 with TRBJ2-1; TRBD2 matches 14 bases. CDR3 length: 19 amino acids. The germline V gene encodes CDR1 SGDLS and CDR2 YYNGEE. V dropped 0 bases and J dropped 0; count of bases not matched to a gene: 5. The CDR3 protein is CASSVGLAGGPFSYNEQFF. Written as DNA, the CDR3 is TGTGCCAGCAGCGTAGGACTAGCGGGAGGGCCTTTCTCCTACAATGAGCAGTTCTTC.

V is TRBV19 and J is TRBJ2-1, with D uncertain. Germline V gives CDR1 LNHDA, CDR2 SQIVND (reference sequence). The CDR3 spans 11 residues. V shed 6 bases and J shed 6 bases, with 6 bases lying between them. This CDR3 is CASRELNEQFF. For the CDR3, the DNA is TGTGCCAGTAGGGAGCTCAATGAGCAGTTCTTC. The full variable domain, completed using reference TRBV19 and TRBJ2-1, is DGGITQSPKYLFRKEGQNVTLSCEQNLNHDAMYWYRQDPGQGLRLIYYSQIVNDFQKGDIAEGYSVSREKKESFPLTVTSAQKNPTAFYLCASRELNEQFFGPGTRLTVL.

The CDR3: CAWSTGYNSNQPQHF. Here the CDR3 DNA reads TGTGCCTGGAGCACAGGGTACAATAGCAATCAGCCCCAGCATTTT. The chain joins TRBV30 to TRBJ1-5; D might be TRBD1 (6 bases). This CDR3 region has 15 residues. Germline lookup yields CDR1 GTSNPN and CDR2 SVGIG (reference sequence). The V gene lost 3 bases and the J gene lost 0 bases, with 12 bases spanning the gap.